The 16 T cell receptor beta chains reported below all come from one sample, sequenced in a study of T-cell reconstitution after alpha-beta-depleted transplantation in children. Unique molecular identifiers were incorporated during preparation of the TCRbeta library. MiXCR, run by TCRdb on the PCR reads, gives a single entry per CDR3 protein. The sample shows roughly 100,000 distinct CDR3 sequences, 4.5% to 7.5% of them seen only once. The specimen was PBMCs, mostly from graft donor cells, collected 60 days after TCRalphabeta/CD19-depleted stem cell transplant. The receptors originated from a female patient aged 2 to 10 who had a stem cell transplant for Fanconi anemia, so the T cells may come from the graft donor.

V gene TRBV14 combines with J gene TRBJ1-2, with D tentatively TRBD1 (6 bases). The CDR3 sequence is 15 residues long. Trimming removed 4 bases at V and 8 bases at J, with 20 bases between. CDR1 and CDR2 from the germline V gene are SGHDN and FVKESK. The CDR3 protein is CASSPARAGASGYTF. The DNA for the CDR3 is TGTGCCAGCAGCCCCGCACGAGCGGGGGCGAGCGGCTACACCTTC.

This clonotype is labeled medium-sized. The chain recombines TRBV7-6 with TRBJ2-5, with D perhaps matching TRBD1 or TRBD2 (5 bases each). V was trimmed by 1 base and J by 3 bases, leaving 12 bases between them. In germline, CDR1 is SGHVS, CDR2 FNYEAQ. The CDR3 runs to 15 residues. DNA of the CDR3: TGTGCCAGCAGCTTAGGGGTGGGACCGAAAGAGACCCAGTACTTC. It yields the protein CASSLGVGPKETQYF.

The CDR3 loop is CASSSGYGYTF. The CDR3 bases are TGTGCCAGCAGTTCAGGGTATGGCTACACCTTC. This chain joins TRBV12-3 or TRBV12-4 and TRBJ1-2; tentative D call: TRBD1 (5 bases). The CDR3 runs to 11 residues. Trimming cost V 4 bases and J 5 bases, with 5 bases left between them.

The chain couples TRBV7-8 to TRBJ1-4; TRBD1 matches at 8 bases. After removal of 3 bases from V and 7 bases from J, the junction contained 1 base not matched to a gene. The CDR3 totals 13 residues. CDR1 is SGHVS, CDR2 FQNEAQ, per germline. The CDR3, as DNA: TGTGCCAGCAGCTTCACAGGGGGTGAAAAACTGTTTTTT. Translation gives CASSFTGGEKLFF.

This clonotype was detected many times. This rearrangement joins TRBV20-1 to TRBJ2-3; 8 nucleotides align to TRBD1. With V trimmed by 5 bases and J by 4 bases, 5 bases remained unmatched. This CDR3 has 13 residues. Germline V CDR1 and CDR2: DFQATT, SNEGSKA (reference sequence). CDR3 residues: CSARTGFADTQYF. In DNA, the CDR3 is TGCAGTGCTCGGACAGGGTTCGCAGATACGCAGTATTTT.

A note on this clonotype: A read error may be the cause here, since a much bigger clone is one base away. This chain uses TRBV10-2 with TRBJ1-2; tentatively, D is TRBD1 (5 bases). CDR1 is WSHSY and CDR2 is SAAADI in the germline V gene. There are 11 residues in the CDR3. With 7 bases removed from V and 5 bases from J, the gap between germline ends came to 8 bases. The CDR3 reads CASTQGYGYTF. CDR3 sequence (DNA): TGCGCCAGCACTCAGGGATATGGCTACACCTTC.

This clonotype was recorded many times. V usage is TRBV7-7 and J usage is TRBJ2-5; no reliable D call. Per germline, CDR1 SSHAT and CDR2 FNYEAQ (reference sequence). Between the trimmed V and J ends, which lost 2 bases and 1 base, there was a span of 11 bases. The CDR3 consists of 15 residues. CDR3 sequence (DNA): TGTGCCAGCAGCTTATCTCCCTTTAGCCAAGAGACCCAGTACTTC. It yields the protein CASSLSPFSQETQYF.

The chain joins TRBV3-1 to TRBJ2-5; the match to TRBD1 covers 12 bases. V was pared by 1 base and J by 5 bases, with 5 bases of the junction left unmatched. The CDR3 loop spans 16 amino acids. The V gene's germline CDR1 is LGHDT and CDR2 YNNKEL (reference sequence). The chain's CDR3 is CASSQVPGQGAETQYF. DNA of the CDR3: TGTGCCAGCAGCCAAGTGCCGGGACAGGGGGCCGAGACCCAGTACTTC.

The table lists this clonotype with many counts. CDR3: CASSDSGRATDTQYF. In DNA form, the CDR3 reads TGTGCCAGCAGCGATAGCGGGAGGGCCACAGATACGCAGTATTTT. V and J are TRBV25-1 and TRBJ2-3; 11 bases are a match to TRBD2. This CDR3 region has 15 residues. Germline CDR1 and CDR2: MGHDK and SYGVNS. The J segment lost 2 bases and the V segment lost 6 bases, leaving 4 bases of the junction unmatched.

This clonotype occurred a few times. V gene TRBV12-5 combines with J gene TRBJ2-7; 8 bases fit TRBD1. The CDR3 totals 16 residues. Germline CDR1 is LGHNT and CDR2 is FRNRAP. Trimming cost V 5 bases and J 2 bases; bases outside gene matches: 11. The CDR3 reads CASGNGQGPSTYEQYF. The DNA for the CDR3 is TGTGCTAGTGGTAACGGACAGGGACCCTCAACCTACGAGCAGTACTTC.

Many counts were recorded for this clonotype. The rearrangement uses TRBV7-2 and TRBJ2-3; a weak D match, TRBD2 (5 bases). V dropped 2 bases and J dropped 5 bases, with 8 bases sitting between them. The CDR3 covers 13 residues. Germline loops: CDR1 SGHTA, CDR2 FQGNSA. This chain's CDR3 is CASSLNEGDTQYF. The CDR3 DNA reads TGTGCCAGCAGCTTAAACGAGGGAGATACGCAGTATTTT.

This clonotype was observed a handful of times. This chain uses TRBV5-1 with TRBJ2-2, with D possibly matching TRBD2 (6 bases). The CDR3 spans 15 residues. Looked up from germline, CDR1 is SGHRS and CDR2 is YFSETQ. Trimming left V 5 bases short and J 3 bases short, with 14 bases between. The CDR3 bases are TGCGCCAGCAGGAATTCCGGGACTTACACCGGGGAGCTGTTTTTT. Translation: CASRNSGTYTGELFF.

The V gene is TRBV20-1, the J gene TRBJ2-5; 8 positions agree with TRBD2. Germline trimming cut 2 bases from V and 0 bases from J; bases unmatched to any gene: 14. CDR3 size: 18 residues. Germline V lookup: CDR1 DFQATT, CDR2 SNEGSKA (reference sequence). CDR3 coding DNA: TGCAGTGCTAGAAGAGTGGGTAGCGGGATCGCGAACCAAGAGACCCAGTACTTC. This codes for CSARRVGSGIANQETQYF.

The rearrangement links TRBV20-1 to TRBJ2-7, with 7 bases matching TRBD2. The germline V gene has CDR1 DFQATT and CDR2 SNEGSKA (reference sequence). There are 15 residues in the CDR3. CDR3: CCARDGRASSYEQYF. The DNA for the CDR3 is TGCTGCGCTAGAGATGGGAGGGCAAGCTCCTACGAGCAGTACTTC.

The chain carries TRBV28 and TRBJ1-2; D is unresolved. This CDR3 has 12 residues. V was cut by 10 bases and J by 8 bases, with 17 bases left in between. Germline V gene lookup returns CDR1 MDHEN and CDR2 SYDVKM. The CDR3 here is CAIPRGIEGYTF. CDR3 DNA sequence: TGTGCCATTCCTCGAGGGATCGAGGGCTACACCTTC.

Ten or more counts support this clonotype. The CDR3 loop is CASSLDAWELFF. The CDR3 nucleotides are TGTGCCAGCAGTTTAGATGCCTGGGAGCTGTTTTTT. This rearrangement joins TRBV12-3 or TRBV12-4 to TRBJ2-2; D gene ambiguous. With 1 base removed from V and 9 bases from J, the gap between germline ends came to 6 bases. CDR3 length equals 12 residues.